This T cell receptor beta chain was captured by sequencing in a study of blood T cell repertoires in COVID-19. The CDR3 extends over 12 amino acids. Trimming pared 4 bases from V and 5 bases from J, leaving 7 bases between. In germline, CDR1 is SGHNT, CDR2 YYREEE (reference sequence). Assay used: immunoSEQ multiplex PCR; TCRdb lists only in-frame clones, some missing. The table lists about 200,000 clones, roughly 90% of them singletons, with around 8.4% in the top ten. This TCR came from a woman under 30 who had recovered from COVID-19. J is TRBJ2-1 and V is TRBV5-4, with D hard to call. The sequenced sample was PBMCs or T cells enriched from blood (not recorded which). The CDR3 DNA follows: TGTGCCAGCAGCCCTACGGACAATGAGCAGTTCTTC. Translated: CASSPTDNEQFF.